The clone carrying this T cell receptor beta chain occurred a few times. Germline loops: CDR1 SGHTA, CDR2 FQGTGA. The V and J ends lost 5 bases and 0 bases, in that order; junction bases with no gene match: 10. This CDR3 has 18 residues. There were TCR beta CDR3 regions amplified from RNA transcripts. The TCR CDR3 was amplified in a first-round RT-PCR using the HTBI primer set. TCRdb redid the calling of the multiplex PCR reads with MiXCR, one entry per CDR3 protein. This table has about 600,000 distinct CDR3 sequences, approximately 14% appearing once. This specimen comes from a study of T cells in Graves' hyperthyroidism and ophthalmopathy.

V usage is TRBV7-3 and J usage is TRBJ2-6; TRBD1 matches at 7 bases. This sequence was found in a woman younger than 35 with Graves' ophthalmopathy. Sequenced material: blood. The CDR3 spells CASSGDRNTSSGANVLTF. The CDR3 bases are TGTGCCAGCAGCGGGGACAGAAATACAAGCTCTGGGGCCAACGTCCTGACTTTC.